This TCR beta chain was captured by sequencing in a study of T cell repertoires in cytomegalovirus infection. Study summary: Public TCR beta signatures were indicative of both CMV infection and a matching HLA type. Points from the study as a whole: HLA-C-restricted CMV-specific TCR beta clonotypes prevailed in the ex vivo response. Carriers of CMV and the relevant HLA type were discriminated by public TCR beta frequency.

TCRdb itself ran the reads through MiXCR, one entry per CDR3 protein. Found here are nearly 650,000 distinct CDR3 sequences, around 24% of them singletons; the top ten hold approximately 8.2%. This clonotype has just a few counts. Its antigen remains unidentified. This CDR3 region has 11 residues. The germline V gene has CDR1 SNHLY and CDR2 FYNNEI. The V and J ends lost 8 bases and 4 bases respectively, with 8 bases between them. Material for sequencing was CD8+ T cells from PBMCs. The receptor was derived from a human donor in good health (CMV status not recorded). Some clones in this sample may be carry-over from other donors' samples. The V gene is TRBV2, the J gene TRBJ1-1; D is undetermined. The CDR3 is CASRKGTEAFF. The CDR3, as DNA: TGTGCCAGCCGCAAGGGCACTGAAGCTTTCTTT.